The source of this T cell receptor (beta chain) is a study of blood T cell repertoires in COVID-19. Study context: Sites across the United States, Italy and Spain contributed samples from acute and convalescent COVID-19.

The length of the CDR3 is 17 residues. V gave up 0 bases and J gave up 4 bases; unmatched junction bases: 8. CDR1 LNHNV and CDR2 YYDKDF come from the germline V gene (reference sequence). Methods used by the authors: Amplification of reference gene primers was used by the study to estimate nucleated cell counts. TCRdb keeps only in-frame clones here, not all; method: immunoSEQ multiplex PCR. That table is the source of V, J and clone size, and D and trimming were worked out from the DNA. The table records some 20,000 clones, around nine tenths of them present only once. This chain joins TRBV15 and TRBJ2-7; 11 positions agree with TRBD2. Source material: peripheral blood. This receptor was obtained from a middle-aged man with active COVID-19. The CDR3 nucleotides are TGTGCCACCAGCAGAGATACCCTAGCGGGAGGATCATACGAGCAGTACTTC. It specifies CATSRDTLAGGSYEQYF.